This T cell receptor (beta chain) was documented in a study of patients and donors after allogeneic stem cell transplantation. From germline, CDR1 is DFQATT and CDR2 SNEGSKA (reference sequence). V shed 0 bases and J shed 5 bases, with 13 bases lying between them. CDR3 length: 14 residues. Using its own MiXCR run on the RT-PCR reads, TCRdb lists one record per CDR3 protein. This sample has hundreds of thousands of distinct CDR3 sequences, with under 20% found just once. This clonotype was seen a few times. This chain uses TRBV20-1 with TRBJ2-5; no clear D. The sample consisted of blood, either unsorted or a sorted T cell fraction (not recorded which). This receptor was identified in a human donor who was either an allogeneic HSCT recipient or a stem cell or donor lymphocyte infusion donor (not recorded which). It is not recorded whose cells these are; they may come from a transplant donor. For the CDR3, the DNA is TGCAGTGCTAGAGATATAGTCCATGGGGAGACCCAGTACTTC. Its translation is CSARDIVHGETQYF.